The rows below give T cell receptor beta chains drawn from one sample of a study of breast tumors, draining lymph nodes, adjacent tissues. TCRdb recomputed calls from the multiplex PCR reads with MiXCR, one row per CDR3 protein. The repertoire holds nearly 200,000 distinct CDR3 sequences, with roughly 31% as singletons. The sample consisted of axillary lymph node tissue. These receptors came from a female donor with breast cancer. Some clones in this sample may be carry-over from other donors' samples. CDR3s include the opening cysteine and the closing phenylalanine or tryptophan. A D gene is named only where the DNA matches it firmly. The listing skips clone size in some rows; elsewhere it reads once, few, many or a size class.

V gene,D gene,clone size,J gene,CDR3 DNA,CDR3 protein
TRBV20-1,.,many,TRBJ2-1,TGCAGTGCAACCAAGGGGACCCTTCCCTACAATGAGCAGTTCTTC,CSATKGTLPYNEQFF
TRBV10-2,TRBD2,many,TRBJ2-3,TGCGCCAGCAGGGCTAGCGGGAACGCAGATACGCAGTATTTT,CASRASGNADTQYF
TRBV6-1,.,few,TRBJ1-4,TGTGCCAGCAGTGAAACGGGACAAGGATCAACTAATGAAAAACTGTTTTTT,CASSETGQGSTNEKLFF
TRBV20-1,.,many,TRBJ1-3,TGCAGTGCCGCTATAGGGGGTGGGAGACGAAACACCATATATTTT,CSAAIGGGRRNTIYF
TRBV7-2,TRBD2,.,TRBJ2-1,TGTGCCAGCAGCCTGGCCCCTAGCGGGGGGGGCAATGAGCAGTTCTTC,CASSLAPSGGGNEQFF
TRBV4-1,.,.,TRBJ1-2,TGCGCCAGCAGCCAAGATCTGTGGACAGCCGATGGCTACACCTTC,CASSQDLWTADGYTF
TRBV18,.,many,TRBJ2-5,TGTGCCAGCTCACTGAACGACATCGAGACCCAGTACTTC,CASSLNDIETQYF
TRBV7-2,.,many,TRBJ2-4,TGTGCCAGCAGCTTAGACGCGGTTTTAGCCAAAAACATTCAGTACTTC,CASSLDAVLAKNIQYF
TRBV27,.,.,TRBJ2-7,TGTGCCAGCAGCACCGGTGGCAGGATTCCCCCCTACGAGCAGTACTTC,CASSTGGRIPPYEQYF
TRBV12-3/TRBV12-4,TRBD1,many,TRBJ2-7,TGTGCCAGCAGTTTAGGGGACAGGGGAACCTACGAGCAGTACTTC,CASSLGDRGTYEQYF
TRBV7-8,.,few,TRBJ1-1,TGTGCCAGCAGCTTTCAAGAGACTGAAGCTTTCTTT,CASSFQETEAFF
TRBV6-2/TRBV6-3,.,few,TRBJ2-3,TGTGCCAGCAGTCCCCGACCGACAGATACGCAGTATTTT,CASSPRPTDTQYF
TRBV4-1,.,many,TRBJ2-2,TGCGCCAGCAGCCAACCCCGGTTAGCGGTGAACACCGGGGAGCTGTTTTTT,CASSQPRLAVNTGELFF
TRBV24-1,.,many,TRBJ2-2,TGTGCCACCAGTGATTGGACAGCGAACACCGGGGAGCTGTTTTTT,CATSDWTANTGELFF
TRBV5-1,TRBD2,many,TRBJ2-5,TGCGCCAGCAGCCCCGGACTAGCGGGGGGAGGAGAGACCCAGTACTTC,CASSPGLAGGGETQYF
TRBV6-1,.,once,TRBJ1-1,TGTGCCAGCAAGTACGGAAGGAACACTGAAGCTTTCTTT,CASKYGRNTEAFF
TRBV6-2/TRBV6-3,TRBD1,.,TRBJ1-2,TGTGCCAGCAGAATCGACGCCGGGACAGGTGACCGCTATGGCTACACCTTC,CASRIDAGTGDRYGYTF
TRBV4-3,.,many,TRBJ2-7,TGCGCCAGCAGCTTTCTTGCAGGCGAGCAGTACTTC,CASSFLAGEQYF
TRBV5-1,.,many,TRBJ2-7,TGCGCCAGCAGCTTGCGTCCGGAAAACTACGAGCAGTACTTC,CASSLRPENYEQYF
TRBV5-6,.,many,TRBJ1-5,TGTGCCAGCAGCTTGTCCGGGAATAGGCAGCCCCAGCATTTT,CASSLSGNRQPQHF